This TCR beta chain originates from a study of shared T cell receptors in the human thymus. Here immunoSEQ multiplex PCR was the method, and the copy in TCRdb shows in-frame clones only, minus some. Of hundreds of thousands of clones in the sample, roughly 86% were seen once. Trimming removed 4 bases from V and 0 bases from J, with 7 bases in between. The V gene's germline CDR1 is SGHTA and CDR2 FQGNSA. CDR3 size: 13 residues. This sample was shared with a second study, whose subject was human thymus T cells. This second study says: Healthy Finnish infants undergoing corrective surgery for congenital heart defects were the donors. During corrective heart surgery, resections were taken, and the thymus tissue came from them. Thymic and blood repertoires seemed to favor certain V and J genes. Related reports documented highly overlapping thymic repertoires among unrelated individuals.

The chain couples TRBV7-2 to TRBJ2-7; TRBD1 might be the D (5 bases). The source material was thymocytes. This clonotype was obtained from a boy in the first two years of life with a congenital heart defect. CDR3 coding DNA: TGTGCCAGCAGCTCCGACAGCTCCTACGAGCAGTACTTC. The encoded protein is CASSSDSSYEQYF.